A single sample is the source of the 25 T cell receptor beta chains below, sequenced in a study of T cells after yellow fever vaccination. TCRdb re-called the 5' RACE reads through MiXCR, storing one row per CDR3 protein. This table has some 200,000 distinct CDR3 sequences, 9.5% to 11% appearing once. The sample in question was CD8+ T cells sorted from PBMCs, obtained 15 days after the yellow fever booster vaccination. These receptors all come from a man aged 18 to 30 who received the YFV17D yellow fever vaccine.

The chain joins TRBV7-6 to TRBJ2-3; 10 nucleotides match TRBD2. The junction had 11 bases not matched to a gene; V was cut back by 3 bases and J by 2 bases. This CDR3 contains 18 residues. Germline V gives CDR1 SGHVS, CDR2 FNYEAQ. The CDR3 spells CASSFLSGSGGYTDTQYF. CDR3 bases: TGTGCCAGCAGCTTCCTGTCGGGTAGCGGGGGGTACACAGATACGCAGTATTTT.

This clonotype has just a few counts. The chain combines TRBV7-8 with TRBJ2-5; maybe TRBD1 (6 bases). V lost 4 bases and J lost 5, with 20 bases in between. Germline CDR1 SGHVS, CDR2 FQNEAQ. This CDR3 is built from 16 residues. For the CDR3, the DNA is TGTGCCAGCAGCTCCCCCCAACCCGGCAGGGGTGAGACCCAGTACTTC. Translation: CASSSPQPGRGETQYF.

In this sample, this clonotype turned up a few times. The genes are TRBV25-1 and TRBJ2-3, with D maybe TRBD1 (6 bases). CDR1 and CDR2 from the germline V gene are MGHDK and SYGVNS. The V gene lost 4 bases and the J gene lost 5 bases, with 16 bases spanning the gap. The CDR3 totals 15 residues. The CDR3 is CASSVRRQERDTQYF. CDR3 bases: TGTGCCAGCAGTGTTCGAAGACAGGAGAGAGATACGCAGTATTTT.

This clonotype came up many times. V and J are TRBV5-1 and TRBJ2-2, with D unresolved. V was clipped by 0 bases and J by 6 bases, with 15 bases between them. The CDR3 has 16 residues. From germline, CDR1 is SGHRS and CDR2 YFSETQ. The CDR3 coding sequence is TGCGCCAGCAGCTTGGCCAGAGCGACGTGGCCCGGGGAGCTGTTTTTT. Protein sequence: CASSLARATWPGELFF.

V gene TRBV4-1 combines with J gene TRBJ1-1, with unresolved D. The CDR3 has 15 amino acids. From germline, CDR1 is MGHRA and CDR2 YSYEKL. Trimming took off 1 base at V and 3 bases at J, with 12 bases between the two ends. CDR3 DNA sequence: TGCGCCAGCAGCCAAGTCGCGATGGGTGACACTGAAGCTTTCTTT. It specifies CASSQVAMGDTEAFF.

This chain joins TRBV3-1 and TRBJ2-2; D is undetermined. The germline gives CDR1 LGHDT, CDR2 YNNKEL (reference sequence). This CDR3 is 13 amino acids long. V was shortened by 8 bases and J by 9 bases, with 16 bases between the two germline ends. Here the CDR3 reads CASAGSWAWELFF. As DNA, the CDR3 is TGTGCCAGCGCCGGGTCCTGGGCCTGGGAGCTGTTTTTT.

This clonotype was picked up a small number of times. V is TRBV18 and J is TRBJ2-4; tentatively, D is TRBD1 or TRBD2 (5 bases each). In germline, CDR1 is KGHSH, CDR2 LQKENI. This CDR3 is built from 16 residues. V dropped 4 bases and J dropped 3 bases, with 16 bases sitting between them. The CDR3 reads CASSLLRGRGKNIQYF. Here the CDR3 DNA reads TGTGCCAGCTCACTCTTGAGGGGACGGGGCAAAAACATTCAGTACTTC. Combining the CDR3 with reference TRBV18 and TRBJ2-4 gives the whole variable domain NAGVMQNPRHLVRRRGQEARLRCSPMKGHSHVYWYRQLPEEGLKFMVYLQKENIIDESGMPKERFSAEFPKEGPSILRIQQVVRGDSAAYFCASSLLRGRGKNIQYFGAGTRLSVL.

There are a few counts of this clonotype. V and J are TRBV14 and TRBJ2-7, with D possibly matching TRBD2 (6 bases). CDR3 size: 14 residues. The germline V gene encodes CDR1 SGHDN and CDR2 FVKESK. The V gene lost 3 bases and the J gene lost 2 bases, with 11 bases spanning the gap. CDR3 in DNA: TGTGCCAGCAGCCACGGCGGGGTGGCCTACGAGCAGTACTTC. Translated: CASSHGGVAYEQYF.

In its sample, this clonotype was seen many times. The V and J genes are TRBV7-3 and TRBJ2-2; 13 bases map to TRBD2. The CDR3 spans 18 residues. After removal of 4 bases from V and 4 bases from J, the junction contained 9 bases not matched to a gene. Per the germline V gene, CDR1 is SGHTA and CDR2 is FQGTGA. The CDR3 loop reads CASSSGLAGAPVTGELFF. Here the CDR3 DNA reads TGTGCCAGCAGCTCCGGACTAGCGGGGGCCCCGGTCACCGGGGAGCTGTTTTTT.

This clonotype was recorded at least ten times. The rearrangement uses TRBV5-1 and TRBJ2-1; no reliable D call. Trimming pared 0 bases from V and 0 bases from J, leaving 7 bases between. The CDR3 is 15 amino acids. CDR1 and CDR2 (germline): SGHRS, YFSETQ. CDR3 region: CASSLGAFSYNEQFF. In DNA form, the CDR3 reads TGCGCCAGCAGCTTGGGAGCTTTCTCCTACAATGAGCAGTTCTTC.

This clonotype appeared a few times. The chain joins TRBV6-6 to TRBJ2-3; 8 nucleotides match TRBD2. Per the germline V gene, CDR1 is MNHNY and CDR2 is SVGAGI (reference sequence). J gave up 1 base and V 6 bases, and 6 bases lay outside the gene matches. The CDR3 length is 15 residues. CDR3 sequence: CASSISGVRTDTQYF. DNA of the CDR3: TGTGCCAGCAGCATTAGCGGGGTCCGCACAGATACGCAGTATTTT.

The chain recombines TRBV5-5 with TRBJ1-1; D remains unclear. CDR3 length: 14 amino acids. Trimming stripped 3 bases from V and 3 bases from J, with 12 bases between. The germline V gene encodes CDR1 SGHKS and CDR2 YYEKEE (reference sequence). The CDR3 DNA reads TGTGCCAGCAGCTCGACGGAGCCTGACACTGAAGCTTTCTTT. This encodes CASSSTEPDTEAFF.

This clonotype was seen a few times. The chain uses TRBV13 and TRBJ2-7, with D possibly matching TRBD2 (5 bases). Germline CDR1 reads PRHDT; CDR2 reads FYEKMQ (reference sequence). The CDR3 consists of 14 residues. The V gene lost 3 bases and the J gene lost 5 bases, with 14 bases spanning the gap. This CDR3 reads CASSFGLRAHEQYF. The CDR3, as DNA: TGTGCCAGCAGCTTCGGGTTGAGGGCCCACGAGCAGTACTTC.

In this sample, this clonotype turned up a few times. The chain uses TRBV11-2 and TRBJ1-2; 7 bases match TRBD1. The V and J ends lost 6 bases and 2 bases, in that order; junction bases with no gene match: 6. This CDR3 is 14 amino acids long. The V gene's germline CDR1 is SGHAT and CDR2 FQNNGV. The CDR3 region is CASSSGGRNYGYTF. Written as DNA, the CDR3 is TGTGCCAGCAGTTCAGGGGGGCGCAACTATGGCTACACCTTC.

This clonotype was counted a few times. V is TRBV29-1 and J is TRBJ2-3, with 11 bases fitting TRBD2. Trimming cost V 3 bases and J 2 bases; bases outside gene matches: 7. The V gene's germline CDR1 is SQVTM and CDR2 ANQGSEA. The CDR3 is made up of 16 amino acids. In DNA form, the CDR3 reads TGCAGCGTTGAGTTGTCTAGCGGGGGGTACACAGATACGCAGTATTTT. This sequence encodes CSVELSSGGYTDTQYF.

This clonotype was observed a few times. The chain uses TRBV7-2 and TRBJ2-3; D is perhaps TRBD2 (6 bases). Per germline, CDR1 SGHTA and CDR2 FQGNSA. V lost 5 bases to trimming and J lost 3 bases, with 12 bases between them. This CDR3 spans 14 amino acids. CDR3 loop: CASSQGLLTDTQYF. CDR3 bases: TGTGCCAGCAGCCAGGGACTGTTAACAGATACGCAGTATTTT.

V gene TRBV6-5 combines with J gene TRBJ2-3; 9 bases agree with TRBD1. Germline V lookup: CDR1 MNHEY, CDR2 SVGAGI. The J segment lost 5 bases and the V segment lost 2 bases, leaving 11 bases of the junction unmatched. The CDR3 sequence is 17 residues long. The CDR3 reads CASSYKGQGYVGDTQYF. CDR3 DNA sequence: TGTGCCAGCAGTTACAAGGGACAGGGCTACGTTGGAGATACGCAGTATTTT.

This clonotype was seen only a few times. This sequence joins TRBV7-9 and TRBJ2-2; D ambiguous. Trimming removed 0 bases from V and 1 base from J, with 6 bases in between. Germline V CDR1 and CDR2: SEHNR, FQNEAQ (reference sequence). This CDR3 spans 15 amino acids. The CDR3 is CASSLANRNTGELFF. CDR3 nucleotides: TGTGCCAGCAGCTTAGCCAACAGGAACACCGGGGAGCTGTTTTTT.

This clonotype was observed at least ten times. This chain joins TRBV7-9 and TRBJ2-1; maybe TRBD2 (6 bases). The germline V gene has CDR1 SEHNR and CDR2 FQNEAQ (reference sequence). The CDR3 is made up of 14 amino acids. V lost 1 base and J 7 bases, leaving 11 bases between the germline ends. CDR3 bases: TGTGCCAGCAGCTTAGACGGAGGGTTGAATGAGCAGTTCTTC. Translating it yields CASSLDGGLNEQFF.

The table lists this clonotype with a few counts. The chain joins TRBV11-3 to TRBJ2-5; possible D gene TRBD2, 7 bases. Germline assignment: CDR1 SGHNT and CDR2 YENEEA. The CDR3 runs to 16 residues. The germline V and J ends were trimmed by 9 bases and 1 base, with 21 bases remaining between them. The CDR3 here is CASSPGGGKLQETQYF. The CDR3 DNA is TGTGCCAGTAGTCCGGGGGGCGGAAAACTCCAAGAGACCCAGTACTTC.

The V gene is TRBV6-2 or TRBV6-3, the J gene TRBJ1-1; no clear D. The germline V gene has CDR1 MNHEY and CDR2 SVGEGT. The CDR3 has 12 amino acids. With 5 bases removed from V and 5 bases from J, the gap between germline ends came to 9 bases. CDR3 sequence (DNA): TGTGCCAGCAGTGCCCGGGGTACTGAAGCTTTCTTT. It codes for CASSARGTEAFF.

This clonotype was detected only a few times. This rearrangement joins TRBV12-5 to TRBJ2-5; D uncertain. V shed 7 bases and J shed 4 bases, with 7 bases lying between them. The CDR3 length is 11 residues. Per germline, CDR1 LGHNT and CDR2 FRNRAP. CDR3 sequence: CASALLETQYF. CDR3 DNA sequence: TGTGCTAGTGCCTTATTAGAGACCCAGTACTTC.

V gene TRBV7-9 combines with J gene TRBJ2-7, with D perhaps assigned TRBD1 or TRBD2 (5 bases each). The CDR3 length is 17 residues. The germline V gene encodes CDR1 SEHNR and CDR2 FQNEAQ (reference sequence). Trimming shortened V by 6 bases and J by 0 bases, and 21 bases separated the two germline ends. CDR3 sequence (DNA): TGTGCCAGCAGAGGTTCCGACGGGGCTGCAGGCTCCTACGAGCAGTACGTC. Amino acid sequence: CASRGSDGAAGSYEQYV.

This clonotype was counted between two and nine times. The chain links TRBV20-1 to TRBJ2-7, with D possibly being TRBD1 or TRBD2 (5 bases each). V lost 4 bases to trimming and J lost 3 bases, with 16 bases between them. Germline V gene sequence: CDR1 DFQATT, CDR2 SNEGSKA (reference sequence). The CDR3 consists of 14 residues. The CDR3 is CSATGSLGVYEQYF. CDR3 DNA sequence: TGCAGTGCTACGGGTTCGCTGGGGGTCTACGAGCAGTACTTC.

The chain couples TRBV27 to TRBJ1-1, with D tentatively TRBD1 (5 bases). The germline gives CDR1 MNHEY, CDR2 SMNVEV (reference sequence). V lost 2 bases to trimming and J lost 3 bases, with 22 bases between them. The CDR3 has 18 amino acids. As DNA, the CDR3 is TGTGCCAGCAGTTTAAAGGGCAGGGTTCGATCGGGGCACACTGAAGCTTTCTTT. Translated, it gives CASSLKGRVRSGHTEAFF.